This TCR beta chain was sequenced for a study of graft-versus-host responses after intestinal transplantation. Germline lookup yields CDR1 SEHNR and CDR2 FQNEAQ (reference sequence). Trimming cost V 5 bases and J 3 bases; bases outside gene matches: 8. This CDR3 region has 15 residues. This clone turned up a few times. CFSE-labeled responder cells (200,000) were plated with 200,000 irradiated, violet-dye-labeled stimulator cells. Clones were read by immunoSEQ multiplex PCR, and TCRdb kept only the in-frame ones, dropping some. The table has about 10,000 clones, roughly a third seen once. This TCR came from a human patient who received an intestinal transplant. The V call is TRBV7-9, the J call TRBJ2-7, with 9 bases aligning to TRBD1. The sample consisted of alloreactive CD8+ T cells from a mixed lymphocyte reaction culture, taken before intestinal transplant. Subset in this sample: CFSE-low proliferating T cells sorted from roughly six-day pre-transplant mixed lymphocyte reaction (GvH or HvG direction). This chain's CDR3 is CASSPGTGRRYEQYF. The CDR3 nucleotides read TGTGCCAGCAGCCCCGGGACAGGGCGGCGCTACGAGCAGTACTTC.